Presented here are 30 T cell receptor beta chains from one specimen sequenced in a study of blood T cell repertoires in COVID-19. Profiling relied on immunoSEQ multiplex PCR, and the TCRdb table lists in-frame clones only, not all of them. The table includes 350,000 to 550,000 clones, around nine tenths detected once. The sample comprised peripheral blood. The receptors were sampled from a woman aged 30 to 39 with acute or convalescent COVID-19.

This clone came up once. The chain employs TRBV10-3 and TRBJ2-5, with D possibly being TRBD2 (7 bases). The CDR3 spans 13 residues. V was trimmed by 6 bases and J by 3 bases, leaving 11 bases between them. CDR1 is ENHRY and CDR2 is SYGVKD in the germline V gene. CDR3 amino acids: CAIRPGGKETQYF. The CDR3 DNA follows: TGTGCCATCAGGCCGGGGGGCAAAGAGACCCAGTACTTC.

The rearrangement links TRBV7-6 to TRBJ2-1; TRBD2 matches 13 bases. Looked up from germline, CDR1 is SGHVS and CDR2 is FNYEAQ. The CDR3 spans 16 residues. V trimming: 6 bases; J trimming: 4 bases; junction bases outside the gene matches: 6. The CDR3 nucleotides are TGTGCCAGCAGTCGCCCGGGACTAGCGGGGTACAATGAGCAGTTCTTC. This gives the protein CASSRPGLAGYNEQFF.

In the case of this clone: The DNA is left out, because the CDR3 cannot be placed on it with certainty; the CDR3 is given as TCRdb lists it. The V call is TRBV12-3 or TRBV12-4, the J call TRBJ2-1; TRBD2, the D gene given by the table, was not confirmed from the DNA. The CDR3 extends over 13 residues, inclusive of both ends. The CDR3 loop is CASSFGAGNEQFF.

V and J are TRBV6-6 and TRBJ2-1; D is uncertain. Germline V gene lookup returns CDR1 MNHNY and CDR2 SVGAGI (reference sequence). There are 13 residues in the CDR3. The ends were cut back, 2 bases at V and 6 bases at J, with 8 bases in the middle. The CDR3 loop is CASSYQRSNEQFF. The CDR3 DNA sequence: TGTGCCAGCAGTTACCAGCGCAGCAATGAGCAGTTCTTC.

In the case of this clone: This specimen includes other DNA sequences encoding the same CDR3. This rearrangement joins TRBV7-8 to TRBJ2-7; 8 bases map to TRBD1. CDR3 size: 16 residues. With V trimmed by 4 bases and J by 4 bases, 12 bases remained unmatched. Germline CDR1 SGHVS, CDR2 FQNEAQ. CDR3 sequence reads: CASSSPPDRDPYEQYF. The CDR3 DNA follows: TGTGCCAGCAGCTCCCCGCCGGACAGGGACCCATACGAGCAGTACTTC.

The chain recombines TRBV18 with TRBJ2-6; possibly TRBD2 for D (5 bases). Trimming shortened V by 2 bases and J by 0 bases, and 11 bases separated the two germline ends. The CDR3 is made up of 17 amino acids. CDR1 and CDR2 (germline): KGHSH, LQKENI. CDR3 DNA: TGTGCCAGCTCACCATTTCGGGAAACCTCTGGGGCCAACGTCCTGACTTTC. Its translation: CASSPFRETSGANVLTF.

The rearrangement links TRBV11-2 to TRBJ1-5, with TRBD1 matching 7 bases. From germline, CDR1 is SGHAT and CDR2 FQNNGV. V dropped 4 bases and J dropped 10; count of bases not matched to a gene: 10. This CDR3 region has 14 residues. CDR3 protein: CASSYNRGAGPQHF. CDR3 in DNA: TGTGCCAGCAGCTACAACAGGGGTGCTGGACCCCAGCATTTT.

The sample holds a few counts of this clone. J is TRBJ1-1 and V is TRBV3-1 (or the pseudogene TRBV3-2); the D gene is possibly TRBD1 (6 bases). The V end was cut by 4 bases, the J end by 1 base, with 10 bases between. The CDR3 is 14 residues long. Per germline, CDR1 LGHDT and CDR2 YNNKEL (reference sequence). The CDR3 nucleotides are TGTGCCAGCAGCCGATTCAGGGGGAACACTGAAGCTTTCTTT. This encodes CASSRFRGNTEAFF.

The gene calls are TRBV6-5 and TRBJ1-2; no reliable D call. CDR1 is MNHEY and CDR2 is SVGAGI in the germline V gene. With 0 bases removed from V and 2 bases from J, the gap between germline ends came to 13 bases. The CDR3 is 16 amino acids. This CDR3 reads CASSYSTVAGNYGYTF. Here the CDR3 DNA reads TGTGCCAGCAGTTACTCAACAGTGGCCGGCAACTATGGCTACACCTTC.

This chain links TRBV5-6 with TRBJ1-5; the D is unclear. Germline V CDR1 and CDR2: SGHDT, YYEEEE. V was pared by 4 bases and J by 5 bases, with 7 bases between. This CDR3 is 12 amino acids long. The CDR3 bases are TGTGCCAGCAGCCCCGTCTATCAGCCCCAGCATTTT. Translating it yields CASSPVYQPQHF.

The chain carries TRBV11-1 and TRBJ2-1; TRBD1 matches at 10 bases. The V gene's germline CDR1 is SGHAT and CDR2 FQDESV (reference sequence). The CDR3 contains 15 residues. Trimming took 3 bases from V and 4 from J; bases not matched to a gene: 3. The CDR3 DNA sequence: TGTGCCAGCAGCTTCGGGACAGGGGCATACAATGAGCAGTTCTTC. It yields the protein CASSFGTGAYNEQFF.

The rearrangement uses TRBV6-5 and TRBJ2-4; 8 nucleotides line up with TRBD1. The CDR3 totals 15 residues. With 4 bases clipped from V and 1 base from J, the junction kept 3 bases outside the gene matches. Germline CDR1 MNHEY, CDR2 SVGAGI. The DNA of the CDR3 is TGTGCCAGCAGTTCAGGGGGCATGGCCAAAAACATTCAGTACTTC. It translates to CASSSGGMAKNIQYF.

The chain carries TRBV12-3 or TRBV12-4 and TRBJ2-5; a possible D gene is TRBD1 (5 bases). The CDR3 runs to 13 residues. The V end was cut by 1 base, the J end by 4 bases, with 7 bases between. CDR3 sequence: CASSLGQRETQYF. The CDR3 DNA reads as TGTGCCAGCAGTTTAGGACAGCGAGAGACCCAGTACTTC.

The chain carries TRBV6-5 and TRBJ1-5; possible D gene TRBD1, 6 bases. V dropped 7 bases and J dropped 3 bases, with 16 bases sitting between them. The CDR3 consists of 15 residues. The germline V gene has CDR1 MNHEY and CDR2 SVGAGI. The CDR3 DNA reads TGTGCCAGCATAAGGGGCGCGGGGGCCAATCAGCCCCAGCATTTT. Amino acid sequence: CASIRGAGANQPQHF.

The J gene is TRBJ2-6, the V gene TRBV2; TRBD1 agrees at 7 bases. V dropped 7 bases and J dropped 0; count of bases not matched to a gene: 3. The CDR3 totals 15 residues. Looked up from germline, CDR1 is SNHLY and CDR2 is FYNNEI. The DNA of the CDR3 is TGTGCCAGCACCGGGACAGACTCTGGGGCCAACGTCCTGACTTTC. Translating it yields CASTGTDSGANVLTF.

The V gene is TRBV5-1, the J gene TRBJ2-5; D may be TRBD2 (6 bases). V was pared by 4 bases and J by 9 bases, with 19 bases between. CDR1 and CDR2 (germline): SGHRS, YFSETQ. The CDR3 spans 14 residues. DNA for the CDR3: TGCGCCAGCAGCCCCGGGACTCCCAGGGAGGCCCAGTACTTC. Translation gives CASSPGTPREAQYF.

The chain is built from TRBV2 and TRBJ2-3; unclear D gene. CDR1 and CDR2 (germline): SNHLY, FYNNEI. The CDR3 extends over 14 amino acids. The V gene lost 7 bases and the J gene lost 2 bases, with 13 bases spanning the gap. This CDR3 reads CASTVTDFTDTQYF. The CDR3 DNA is TGTGCCAGCACCGTAACAGATTTCACAGATACGCAGTATTTT. Variable domain in full (rest from reference TRBV2 and TRBJ2-3): EPEVTQTPSHQVTQMGQEVILRCVPISNHLYFYWYRQILGQKVEFLVSFYNNEISEKSEIFDDQFSVERPDGSNFTLKIRSTKLEDSAMYFCASTVTDFTDTQYFGPGTRLTVL.

This chain links TRBV4-1 with TRBJ2-1; TRBD2 aligns across 13 bases. Unmatched junction bases numbered 22, after V lost 4 bases and J lost 7 bases. Germline assignment: CDR1 MGHRA and CDR2 YSYEKL. This CDR3 is built from 21 residues. The DNA of the CDR3 is TGCGCCAGCAGCCCGACCAACCCCTGGACTAGCGGGGGAGCCGCGGAAAATGAGCAGTTCTTC. It encodes CASSPTNPWTSGGAAENEQFF.

The chain employs TRBV9 and TRBJ1-2; 8 nucleotides line up with TRBD1. The CDR3 extends over 15 amino acids. Germline CDR1 and CDR2: SGDLS and YYNGEE. Trimming took 2 bases from V and 4 from J; bases not matched to a gene: 7. CDR3 amino acids: CASSVQGARSYGYTF. CDR3 coding DNA: TGTGCCAGCAGCGTCCAGGGGGCGCGGAGCTATGGCTACACCTTC.

The chain uses TRBV2 and TRBJ2-7; 9 nucleotides align to TRBD1. The CDR3 consists of 14 residues. Germline V gene sequence: CDR1 SNHLY, CDR2 FYNNEI. V lost 6 bases, J lost 5 bases, and 8 bases stayed unmatched. CDR3 sequence reads: CASRAGQGPNEQYF. CDR3 coding DNA: TGTGCCAGCAGGGCGGGACAGGGCCCCAACGAGCAGTACTTC.

The gene calls are TRBV18 and TRBJ2-5; perhaps TRBD2 as D (6 bases). The V end lost 3 bases, the J end lost 9 bases, and 14 bases lay between the germline ends. There are 13 residues in the CDR3. Germline CDR1 is KGHSH and CDR2 is LQKENI. In DNA, the CDR3 is TGTGCCAGCTCACCGGGGACTTTGGAGGCCCAGTACTTC. Amino acids: CASSPGTLEAQYF.

This clone was seen once. The chain recombines TRBV6-5 with TRBJ1-1; 10 bases map to TRBD1. J gave up 4 bases and V 6 bases, and 8 bases lay outside the gene matches. The CDR3 extends over 15 amino acids. Germline CDR1 MNHEY, CDR2 SVGAGI. CDR3 nucleotides: TGTGCCAGCAGGGGACCGGGACAGGGGTCCACTGAAGCTTTCTTT. Protein: CASRGPGQGSTEAFF.

The gene calls are TRBV25-1 and TRBJ1-1; D is possibly TRBD1 (6 bases). Trimming cost V 2 bases and J 3 bases, with 13 bases left between them. CDR1 and CDR2 (germline): MGHDK, SYGVNS. The CDR3 spans 15 residues. The CDR3 sequence: CASSEGGARDTEAFF. The CDR3 coding sequence is TGTGCCAGCAGTGAAGGGGGGGCGAGGGACACTGAAGCTTTCTTT.

The V and J genes are TRBV5-5 and TRBJ1-2; no clear D gene. The length of the CDR3 is 15 residues. Trimming stripped 0 bases from V and 0 bases from J, with 9 bases between. CDR1 and CDR2 (germline): SGHKS, YYEKEE (reference sequence). The CDR3 loop reads CASSLAPVPNYGYTF. DNA for the CDR3: TGTGCCAGCAGCTTGGCCCCAGTTCCTAACTATGGCTACACCTTC.

The J gene is TRBJ2-1, the V gene TRBV10-2; 12 bases align to TRBD2. The J segment lost 9 bases and the V segment lost 0 bases, leaving 3 bases of the junction unmatched. CDR3 length: 15 residues. CDR1 is WSHSY, CDR2 SAAADI, per germline. The CDR3 region is CASSESLAGGIEQFF. CDR3 coding DNA: TGCGCCAGCAGTGAGTCGCTAGCGGGGGGGATTGAGCAGTTCTTC.

The V and J genes are TRBV5-4 and TRBJ2-5; maybe TRBD1 (6 bases). CDR3 length: 14 residues. Germline V gives CDR1 SGHNT, CDR2 YYREEE (reference sequence). V was cut by 1 base and J by 5 bases, with 12 bases left in between. The DNA for the CDR3 is TGTGCCAGCAGCTTGTCTGGGGGCGATGAGACCCAGTACTTC. It specifies CASSLSGGDETQYF.

The chain couples TRBV5-1 to TRBJ2-3, with D possibly matching TRBD1 (6 bases). Deletions cut 4 bases from V and 5 bases from J, with 17 bases between. The V gene's germline CDR1 is SGHRS and CDR2 YFSETQ. CDR3 length: 15 amino acids. CDR3 sequence: CASSPGVAAIDTQYF. CDR3 bases: TGCGCCAGCAGCCCAGGGGTAGCCGCCATAGATACGCAGTATTTT.

In this sample, this clone turned up a few times. J is TRBJ2-2 and V is TRBV4-1; the D gene is possibly TRBD1 (5 bases). Trimming left V 3 bases short and J 1 base short, with 6 bases between. This CDR3 is 14 amino acids long. CDR1 is MGHRA, CDR2 YSYEKL, per germline. DNA of the CDR3: TGCGCCAGCAGCCACACAGGGAACACCGGGGAGCTGTTTTTT. Protein: CASSHTGNTGELFF.

J is TRBJ1-1 and V is TRBV28, with D hard to call. Germline CDR1 and CDR2: MDHEN and SYDVKM. This CDR3 contains 13 residues. The V gene lost 4 bases and the J gene lost 3 bases, with 9 bases spanning the gap. The CDR3 here is CASSSGPYTEAFF. As DNA, the CDR3 is TGTGCCAGCAGTTCAGGCCCTTACACTGAAGCTTTCTTT. The variable domain in full, completed from reference TRBV28 and TRBJ1-1, reads DVKVTQSSRYLVKRTGEKVFLECVQDMDHENMFWYRQDPGLGLRLIYFSYDVKMKEKGDIPEGYSVSREKKERFSLILESASTNQTSMYLCASSSGPYTEAFFGQGTRLTVV.

The rearrangement joins TRBV15 to TRBJ2-2, with TRBD2 identical over 7 bases. Germline-derived CDR1 and CDR2 are LNHNV and YYDKDF (reference sequence). This CDR3 comprises 16 residues. V dropped 4 bases and J dropped 0; count of bases not matched to a gene: 5. The chain's CDR3 is CATSTRRGANTGELFF. The CDR3 nucleotides read TGTGCCACCAGCACGAGACGGGGGGCGAACACCGGGGAGCTGTTTTTT.